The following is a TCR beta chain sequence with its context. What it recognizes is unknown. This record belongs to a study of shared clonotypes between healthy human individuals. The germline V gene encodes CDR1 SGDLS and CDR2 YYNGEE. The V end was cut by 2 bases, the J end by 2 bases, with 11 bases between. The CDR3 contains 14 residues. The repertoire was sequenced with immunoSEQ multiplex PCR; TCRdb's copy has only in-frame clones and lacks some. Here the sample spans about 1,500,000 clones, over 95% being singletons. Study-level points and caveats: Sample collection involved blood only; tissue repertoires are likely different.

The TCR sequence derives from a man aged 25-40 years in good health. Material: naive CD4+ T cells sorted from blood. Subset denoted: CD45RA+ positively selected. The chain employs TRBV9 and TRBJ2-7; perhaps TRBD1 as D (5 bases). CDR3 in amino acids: CASSVGRTPYEQYF. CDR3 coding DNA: TGTGCCAGCAGCGTTGGACGGACACCCTACGAGCAGTACTTC.